The present T cell receptor beta chain was sequenced within a study of control samples from healthy donors and cancer patients. CDR1 is MNHEY, CDR2 SVGAGI, per germline. The CDR3 has 15 amino acids. V lost 3 bases to trimming and J lost 7 bases, with 13 bases between them. TCRdb keeps only in-frame clones here, not all; method: immunoSEQ multiplex PCR. The sample has 260,000 or so clones; roughly four fifths are singletons. Sequences were obtained from PBMCs. The V and J genes are TRBV6-5 and TRBJ1-6; D gene unclear. This receptor was taken from a woman aged 55-75 years with lung cancer. This CDR3 is CASSYPGSGNSPLHF. Written as DNA, the CDR3 is TGTGCCAGCAGTTATCCGGGCAGCGGAAATTCACCCCTCCACTTT.